This T cell receptor beta chain appears in the sequencing data of a study of CD8+CD57+ T cells in acquired aplastic anemia. Study information: The sorted CD4+ and CD8+ cells yielded an average around 3 ug of DNA. An average of roughly 11 million reads for CD4+ cells was obtained from healthy donors.

Genomic DNA served as template for TCR beta VDJ and CDR3 profiling. MiXCR was run by TCRdb on the reads, yielding one entry per CDR3 protein. The table records 400,000 to 500,000 distinct CDR3 sequences, around 68% of them present only once. The V gene end was trimmed by 0 bases and the J gene end by 7 bases; junction bases not matched to a gene: 12. This CDR3 has 17 amino acids. Germline loops: CDR1 SGDLS, CDR2 YYNGEE. Study-wide findings and caveats: Found in both controls and patients were approximately 30 CD8+ CDR3 sequences. With respect to CD8+ Simpson's diversity, patients and controls did not differ significantly.

Only one count was recorded for this clonotype. What it recognizes is unknown. The clonotype originates from a human donor in good health, serving as a control. The sequenced sample consisted of sorted CD4+, CD8+, or CD8+CD57+ T cells (not recorded which) from PBMCs. The J gene is TRBJ2-1, the V gene TRBV9; TRBD1 matches at 8 bases. CDR3 DNA sequence: TGTGCCAGCAGCGTAGAAGAGGGACAGGTCCGAGGGAATGAGCAGTTCTTC. It specifies CASSVEEGQVRGNEQFF.